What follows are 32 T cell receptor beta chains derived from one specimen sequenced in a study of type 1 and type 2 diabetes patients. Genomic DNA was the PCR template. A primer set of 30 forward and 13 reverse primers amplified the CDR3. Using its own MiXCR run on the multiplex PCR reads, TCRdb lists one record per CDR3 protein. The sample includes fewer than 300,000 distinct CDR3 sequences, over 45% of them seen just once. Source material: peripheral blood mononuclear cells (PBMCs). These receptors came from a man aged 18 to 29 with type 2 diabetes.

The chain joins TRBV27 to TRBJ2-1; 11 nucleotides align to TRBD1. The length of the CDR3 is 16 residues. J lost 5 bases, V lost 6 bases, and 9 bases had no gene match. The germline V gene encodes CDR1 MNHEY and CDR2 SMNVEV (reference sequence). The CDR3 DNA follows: TGTGCCAGCAGCTATTGGGGGACAGGGGGGAACAATGAGCAGTTCTTC. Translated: CASSYWGTGGNNEQFF.

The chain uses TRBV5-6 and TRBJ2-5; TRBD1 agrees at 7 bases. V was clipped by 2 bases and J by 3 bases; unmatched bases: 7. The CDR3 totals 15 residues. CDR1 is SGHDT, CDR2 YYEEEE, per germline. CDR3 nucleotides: TGTGCCAGCAGCTTAGCAGGGGGTGCCGAAGAGACCCAGTACTTC. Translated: CASSLAGGAEETQYF.

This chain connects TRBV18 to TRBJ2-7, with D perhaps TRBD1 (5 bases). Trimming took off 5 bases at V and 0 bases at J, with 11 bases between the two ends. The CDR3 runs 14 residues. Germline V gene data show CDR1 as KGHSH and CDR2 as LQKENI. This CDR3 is CASSTQGFSYEQYF. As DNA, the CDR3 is TGTGCCAGCTCAACTCAGGGTTTCTCCTACGAGCAGTACTTC.

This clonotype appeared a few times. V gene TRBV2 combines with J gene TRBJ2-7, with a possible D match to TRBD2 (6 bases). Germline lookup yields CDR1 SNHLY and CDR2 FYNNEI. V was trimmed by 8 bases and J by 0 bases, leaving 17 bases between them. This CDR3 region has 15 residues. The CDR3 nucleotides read TGTGCCAGCGGCCCGGAGGGGCCTCTCTCCTACGAGCAGTACTTC. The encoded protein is CASGPEGPLSYEQYF.

CDR3 DNA: TGTGCCAGCAGCCAAGACCAGGCGGGAGGCGAGCAGTACTTC. Its protein is CASSQDQAGGEQYF. The chain is built from TRBV3-1 and TRBJ2-7; 8 bases map to TRBD2. The germline gives CDR1 LGHDT, CDR2 YNNKEL (reference sequence). The CDR3 has 14 amino acids. Trimming cost V 0 bases and J 6 bases; bases outside gene matches: 4.

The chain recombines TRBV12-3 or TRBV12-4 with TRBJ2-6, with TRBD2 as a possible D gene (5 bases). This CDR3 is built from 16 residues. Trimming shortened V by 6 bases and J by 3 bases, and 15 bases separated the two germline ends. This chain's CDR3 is CASSRKPGVGANVLTF. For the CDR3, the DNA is TGTGCCAGCAGCCGTAAGCCCGGGGTTGGGGCCAACGTCCTGACTTTC.

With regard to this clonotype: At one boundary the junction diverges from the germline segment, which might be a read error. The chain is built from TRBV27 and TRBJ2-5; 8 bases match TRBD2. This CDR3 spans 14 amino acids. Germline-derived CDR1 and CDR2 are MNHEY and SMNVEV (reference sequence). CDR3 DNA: TGCGCCAGCAGTTTCACGAGACTAGCGGAGACCCAGTACTTC. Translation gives CASSFTRLAETQYF.

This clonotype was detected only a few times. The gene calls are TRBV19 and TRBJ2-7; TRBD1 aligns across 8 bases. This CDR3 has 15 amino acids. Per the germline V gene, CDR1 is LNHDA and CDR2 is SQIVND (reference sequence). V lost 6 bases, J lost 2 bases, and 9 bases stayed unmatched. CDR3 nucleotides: TGTGCCAGTAGACTCATTGCAGGGGGCGCCTACGAGCAGTACTTC. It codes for CASRLIAGGAYEQYF.

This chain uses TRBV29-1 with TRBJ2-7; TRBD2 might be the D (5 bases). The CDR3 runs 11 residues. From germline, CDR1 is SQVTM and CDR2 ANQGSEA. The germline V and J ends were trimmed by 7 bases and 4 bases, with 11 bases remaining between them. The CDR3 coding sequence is TGCAGCGCTTATACGGGGTACGAGCAGTACTTC. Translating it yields CSAYTGYEQYF.

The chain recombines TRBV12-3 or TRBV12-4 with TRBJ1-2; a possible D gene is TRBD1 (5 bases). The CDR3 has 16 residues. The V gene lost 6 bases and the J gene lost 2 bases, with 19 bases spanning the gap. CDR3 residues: CASRDSLGYSNYGYTF. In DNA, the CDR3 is TGTGCCAGCAGAGACAGTCTCGGATATTCAAACTATGGCTACACCTTC.

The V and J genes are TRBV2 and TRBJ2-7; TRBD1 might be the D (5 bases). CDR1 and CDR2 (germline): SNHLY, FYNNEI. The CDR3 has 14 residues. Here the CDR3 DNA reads TGTGCGAGGTCAGGGCGAACAGCCTCCTACGAGCAGTACTTC. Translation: CARSGRTASYEQYF. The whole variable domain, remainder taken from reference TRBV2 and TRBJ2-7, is EPEVTQTPSHQVTQMGQEVILRCVPISNHLYFYWYRQILGQKVEFLVSFYNNEISEKSEIFDDQFSVERPDGSNFTLKIRSTKLEDSAMYFCARSGRTASYEQYFGPGTRLTVT.

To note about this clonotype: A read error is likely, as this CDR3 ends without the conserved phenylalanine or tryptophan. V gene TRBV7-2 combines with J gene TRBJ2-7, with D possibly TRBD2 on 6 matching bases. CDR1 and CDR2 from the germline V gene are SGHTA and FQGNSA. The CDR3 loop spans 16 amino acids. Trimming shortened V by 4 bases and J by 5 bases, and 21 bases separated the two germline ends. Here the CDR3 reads CASSSGVGRVRDEQYL. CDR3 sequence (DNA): TGTGCCAGCAGCTCGGGGGTCGGTCGAGTACGGGACGAGCAGTACCTC.

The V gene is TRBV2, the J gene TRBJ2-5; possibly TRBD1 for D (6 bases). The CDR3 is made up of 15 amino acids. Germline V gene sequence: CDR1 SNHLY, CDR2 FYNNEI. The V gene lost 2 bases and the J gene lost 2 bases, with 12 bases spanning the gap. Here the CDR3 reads CASSERWTAQETQYF. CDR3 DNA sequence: TGTGCCAGCAGTGAACGGTGGACAGCTCAAGAGACCCAGTACTTC.

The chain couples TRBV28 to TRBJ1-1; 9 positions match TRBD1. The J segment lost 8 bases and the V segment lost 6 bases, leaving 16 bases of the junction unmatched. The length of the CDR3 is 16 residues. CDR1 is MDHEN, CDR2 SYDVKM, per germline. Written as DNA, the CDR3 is TGTGCCAGCAGAACAATACCGGGACAGGGACCGCCCGAAGCTTTCTTT. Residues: CASRTIPGQGPPEAFF.

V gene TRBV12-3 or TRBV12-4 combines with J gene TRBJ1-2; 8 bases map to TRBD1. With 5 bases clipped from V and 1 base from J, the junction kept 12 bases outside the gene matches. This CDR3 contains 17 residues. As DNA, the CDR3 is TGTGCCAGCAGTCCCAATACGGGGACAGGTATTAACTATGGCTACACCTTC. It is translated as CASSPNTGTGINYGYTF.

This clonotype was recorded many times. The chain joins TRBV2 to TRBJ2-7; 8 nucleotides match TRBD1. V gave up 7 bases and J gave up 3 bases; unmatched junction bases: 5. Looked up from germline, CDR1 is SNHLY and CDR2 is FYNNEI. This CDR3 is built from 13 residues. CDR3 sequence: CASTKDRDYEQYF. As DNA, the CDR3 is TGTGCCAGCACCAAGGACAGGGACTACGAGCAGTACTTC.

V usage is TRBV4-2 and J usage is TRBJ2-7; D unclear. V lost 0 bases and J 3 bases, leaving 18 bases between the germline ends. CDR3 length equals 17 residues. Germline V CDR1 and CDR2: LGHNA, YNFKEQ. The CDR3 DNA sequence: TGTGCCAGCAGCCAAGATAAGGCAGGCAGGTTTATCTACGAGCAGTACTTC. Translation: CASSQDKAGRFIYEQYF.

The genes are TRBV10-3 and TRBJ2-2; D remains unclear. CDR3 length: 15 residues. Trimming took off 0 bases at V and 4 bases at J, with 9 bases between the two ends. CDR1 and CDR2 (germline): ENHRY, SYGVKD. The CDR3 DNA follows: TGTGCCATCAGTGAGTCAGGTCAGATCACCGGGGAGCTGTTTTTT. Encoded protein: CAISESGQITGELFF.

The DNA for the CDR3 is TGTGCCAGCAGCTCCGGCCCCTATCAGCCCCAGCATTTT. This translates into CASSSGPYQPQHF. V usage is TRBV12-3 or TRBV12-4 and J usage is TRBJ1-5; D gene unclear. Trimming shortened V by 6 bases and J by 5 bases, and 11 bases separated the two germline ends. The CDR3 is 13 residues long.

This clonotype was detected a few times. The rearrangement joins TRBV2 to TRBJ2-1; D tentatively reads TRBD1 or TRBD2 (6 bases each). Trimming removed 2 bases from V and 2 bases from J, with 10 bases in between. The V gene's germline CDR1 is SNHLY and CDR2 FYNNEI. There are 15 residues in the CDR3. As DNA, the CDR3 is TGTGCCAGCAGTGAACTGGGGGGCCCCTACAATGAGCAGTTCTTC. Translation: CASSELGGPYNEQFF.

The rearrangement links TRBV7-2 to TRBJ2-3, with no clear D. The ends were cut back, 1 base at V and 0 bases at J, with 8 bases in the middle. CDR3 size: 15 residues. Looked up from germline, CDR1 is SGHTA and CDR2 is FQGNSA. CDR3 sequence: CASSLGLVSTDTQYF. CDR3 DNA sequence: TGTGCCAGCAGCTTAGGCCTGGTTAGCACAGATACGCAGTATTTT.

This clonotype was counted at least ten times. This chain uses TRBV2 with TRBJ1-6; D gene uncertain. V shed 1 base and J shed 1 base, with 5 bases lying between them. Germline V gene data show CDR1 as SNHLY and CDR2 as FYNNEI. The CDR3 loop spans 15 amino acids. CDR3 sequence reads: CASSEGGSYNSPLHF. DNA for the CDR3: TGTGCCAGCAGTGAAGGGGGTTCCTATAATTCACCCCTCCACTTT.

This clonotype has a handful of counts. The CDR3 coding sequence is TGTGCCAGCAGCCCCCAGCCAGGGGTCGGTGGCTACACCTTC. It yields the protein CASSPQPGVGGYTF. This sequence joins TRBV7-2 and TRBJ1-2; D might be TRBD1 (6 bases). This CDR3 is 14 amino acids long. Trimming left V 5 bases short and J 7 bases short, with 17 bases between. The germline V gene has CDR1 SGHTA and CDR2 FQGNSA.

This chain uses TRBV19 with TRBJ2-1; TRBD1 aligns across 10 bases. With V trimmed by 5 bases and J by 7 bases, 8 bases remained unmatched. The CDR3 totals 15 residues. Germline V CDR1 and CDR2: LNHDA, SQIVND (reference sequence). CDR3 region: CASSVRQGAKNEQFF. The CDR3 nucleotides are TGTGCCAGTAGTGTCAGACAGGGGGCGAAAAATGAGCAGTTCTTC. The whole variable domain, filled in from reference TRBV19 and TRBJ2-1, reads DGGITQSPKYLFRKEGQNVTLSCEQNLNHDAMYWYRQDPGQGLRLIYYSQIVNDFQKGDIAEGYSVSREKKESFPLTVTSAQKNPTAFYLCASSVRQGAKNEQFFGPGTRLTVL.

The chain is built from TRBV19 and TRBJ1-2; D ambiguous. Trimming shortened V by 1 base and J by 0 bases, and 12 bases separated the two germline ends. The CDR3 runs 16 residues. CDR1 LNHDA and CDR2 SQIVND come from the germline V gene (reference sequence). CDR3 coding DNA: TGTGCCAGTAGTATAGCCGCGGGCACGACTAACTATGGCTACACCTTC. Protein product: CASSIAAGTTNYGYTF.

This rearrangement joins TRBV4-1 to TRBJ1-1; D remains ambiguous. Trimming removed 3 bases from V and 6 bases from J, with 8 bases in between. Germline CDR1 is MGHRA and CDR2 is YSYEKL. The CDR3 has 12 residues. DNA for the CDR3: TGCGCCAGCAGCCAGCCCGGACCTGAAGCTTTCTTT. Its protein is CASSQPGPEAFF.

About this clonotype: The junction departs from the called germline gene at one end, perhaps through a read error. In DNA form, the CDR3 reads TGCGCCAGCAGCTTTCTAGAGGGAAACTCCTACGAGCAGTACTTC. Its protein product is CASSFLEGNSYEQYF. The V call is TRBV9, the J call TRBJ2-7; perhaps TRBD2 as D (5 bases). The CDR3 sequence is 15 residues long. From germline, CDR1 is SGDLS and CDR2 YYNGEE.

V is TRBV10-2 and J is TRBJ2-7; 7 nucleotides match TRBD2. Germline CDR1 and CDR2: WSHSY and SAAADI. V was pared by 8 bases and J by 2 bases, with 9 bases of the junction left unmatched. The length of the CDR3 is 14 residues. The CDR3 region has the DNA TGCGCCAGCGGGGCATTGGGAGGGACCTACGAGCAGTACTTC. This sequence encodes CASGALGGTYEQYF.

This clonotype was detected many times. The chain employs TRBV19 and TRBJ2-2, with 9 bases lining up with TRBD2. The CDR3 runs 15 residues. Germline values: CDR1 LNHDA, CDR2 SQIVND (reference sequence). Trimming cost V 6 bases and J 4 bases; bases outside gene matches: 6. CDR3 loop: CASRESGRRTGELFF. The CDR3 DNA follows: TGTGCCAGTAGAGAGAGCGGGAGGCGCACCGGGGAGCTGTTTTTT. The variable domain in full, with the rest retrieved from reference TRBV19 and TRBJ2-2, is DGGITQSPKYLFRKEGQNVTLSCEQNLNHDAMYWYRQDPGQGLRLIYYSQIVNDFQKGDIAEGYSVSREKKESFPLTVTSAQKNPTAFYLCASRESGRRTGELFFGEGSRLTVL.

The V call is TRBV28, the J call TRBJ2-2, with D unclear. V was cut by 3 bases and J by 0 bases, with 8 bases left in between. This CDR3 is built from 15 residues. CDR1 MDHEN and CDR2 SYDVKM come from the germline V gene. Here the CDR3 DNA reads TGTGCCAGCAGTTTTCCCCTAGCGAACACCGGGGAGCTGTTTTTT. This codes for CASSFPLANTGELFF.

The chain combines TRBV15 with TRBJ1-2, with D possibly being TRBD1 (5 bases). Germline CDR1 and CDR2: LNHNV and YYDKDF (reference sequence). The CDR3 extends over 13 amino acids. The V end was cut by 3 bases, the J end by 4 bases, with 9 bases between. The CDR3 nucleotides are TGTGCCACCAGCAGCTCCAGGGCCTATGGCTACACCTTC. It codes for CATSSSRAYGYTF.

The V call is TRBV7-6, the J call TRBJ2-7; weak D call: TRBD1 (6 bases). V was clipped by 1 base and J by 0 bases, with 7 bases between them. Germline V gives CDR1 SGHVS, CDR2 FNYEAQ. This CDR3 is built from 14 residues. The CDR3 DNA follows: TGTGCCAGCAGCTTAGAGGGACACTCCTACGAGCAGTACTTC. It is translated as CASSLEGHSYEQYF. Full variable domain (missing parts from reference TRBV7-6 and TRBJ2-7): GAGVSQSPRYKVTKRGQDVALRCDPISGHVSLYWYRQALGQGPEFLTYFNYEAQQDKSGLPNDRFSAERPEGSISTLTIQRTEQRDSAMYRCASSLEGHSYEQYFGPGTRLTVT.